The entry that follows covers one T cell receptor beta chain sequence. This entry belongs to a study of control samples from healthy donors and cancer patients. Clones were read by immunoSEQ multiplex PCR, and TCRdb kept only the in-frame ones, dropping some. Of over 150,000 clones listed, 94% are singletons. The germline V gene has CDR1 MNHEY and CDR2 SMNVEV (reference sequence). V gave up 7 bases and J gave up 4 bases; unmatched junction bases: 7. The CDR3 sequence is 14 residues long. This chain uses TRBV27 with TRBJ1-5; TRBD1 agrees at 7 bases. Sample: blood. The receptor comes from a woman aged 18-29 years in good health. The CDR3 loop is CASKPGQPNQPQHF. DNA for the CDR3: TGTGCCAGCAAACCGGGACAGCCAAATCAGCCCCAGCATTTT.